Each of the 22 T cell receptor beta chains below was sequenced from the same sample in a study of T cells in Graves' hyperthyroidism and ophthalmopathy. The investigators amplified TCR beta CDR3 regions from RNA transcripts. Carried out on the TCR CDR3, a first-round RT-PCR used the HTBI primer set. TCRdb reanalysed the multiplex PCR reads using MiXCR and keeps one entry per CDR3 protein. The sample holds 400,000 to 500,000 distinct CDR3 sequences, approximately 13% seen once. Material: blood. The receptors originated from a woman aged 18-29 years with Graves' hyperthyroidism.

This clonotype was picked up many times. The CDR3 bases are TGTGCCAGCAGTTACGGCGGTGAGCAGTTCTTC. This codes for CASSYGGEQFF. The genes are TRBV6-2 or TRBV6-3 and TRBJ2-1; no reliable D call. The CDR3 extends over 11 amino acids. The V end lost 2 bases, the J end lost 9 bases, and 5 bases lay between the germline ends. CDR1 and CDR2 from the germline V gene are MNHEY and SVGEGT.

Comment on this clonotype: Since no conserved phenylalanine or tryptophan closes the CDR3, a read error is the likely cause. The chain is built from TRBV5-1 and TRBJ2-7; weak D call: TRBD1 (5 bases). This CDR3 spans 13 amino acids. Germline V gene lookup returns CDR1 SGHRS and CDR2 YFSETQ. The V end lost 2 bases, the J end lost 2 bases, and 8 bases lay between the germline ends. The CDR3 protein is CASSLTGAYEQYS. The CDR3 DNA sequence: TGCGCCAGCAGCTTAACAGGCGCCTACGAGCAGTACTCC.

Many counts were recorded for this clonotype. V is TRBV7-9 and J is TRBJ2-7; 10 bases map to TRBD2. V lost 3 bases, J lost 7 bases, and 9 bases stayed unmatched. This CDR3 spans 15 amino acids. The germline gives CDR1 SEHNR, CDR2 FQNEAQ (reference sequence). The CDR3 DNA sequence: TGTGCCAGCAGCTTGCCCACTAGCGGGGCAGGTGAGCAGTACTTC. Its protein product is CASSLPTSGAGEQYF.

CDR3 bases: TGTGCCAGCAGTGGAGAGGACACTGAAGCTTTCTTT. It specifies CASSGEDTEAFF. The genes are TRBV12-3 or TRBV12-4 and TRBJ1-1, with no clear D. The CDR3 covers 12 residues. V lost 5 bases, J lost 3 bases, and 7 bases lay in between.

This clonotype was detected many times. The chain has TRBV7-2 and TRBJ2-7, with D possibly TRBD2 on 5 matching bases. Germline CDR1 and CDR2: SGHTA and FQGNSA. The CDR3 has 17 residues. V gave up 5 bases and J gave up 5 bases, with 25 bases separating them. CDR3 sequence: CASSPPRPTPLAHEQYF. Here the CDR3 DNA reads TGTGCCAGCAGCCCCCCGCGTCCGACGCCGCTAGCCCACGAGCAGTACTTC.

Ten or more counts support this clonotype. The rearrangement joins TRBV12-3 or TRBV12-4 to TRBJ2-7; TRBD1 aligns across 8 bases. V lost 2 bases to trimming and J lost 3 bases; unmatched junction nucleotides: 6. The CDR3 sequence is 15 residues long. As DNA, the CDR3 is TGTGCCAGCAGTTTACGGACAGGGAAAGGCTACGAGCAGTACTTC. Translation: CASSLRTGKGYEQYF.

This clonotype appeared a few times. V gene TRBV6-2 or TRBV6-3 combines with J gene TRBJ1-1; the D is unclear. CDR3 length: 13 amino acids. Deletions cut 6 bases from V and 2 bases from J, with 10 bases between. CDR1 and CDR2 (germline): MNHEY, SVGEGT. CDR3 amino acids: CASRPRRNTEAFF. The CDR3 region has the DNA TGTGCCAGCAGACCCCGCCGAAACACTGAAGCTTTCTTT.

This clonotype was seen at least ten times. V gene TRBV28 combines with J gene TRBJ1-2; possibly TRBD1 for D (6 bases). Germline V gene data show CDR1 as MDHEN and CDR2 as SYDVKM. V lost 1 base and J 4 bases, leaving 13 bases between the germline ends. CDR3 length: 15 amino acids. DNA for the CDR3: TGTGCCAGCAGTTTATTGCGGGGGGCGAGCTATGGCTACACCTTC. It is translated as CASSLLRGASYGYTF.

The table lists this clonotype with many counts. This chain connects TRBV30 to TRBJ1-1, with D unclear. Germline loops: CDR1 GTSNPN, CDR2 SVGIG (reference sequence). The CDR3 spans 14 residues. Trimming shortened V by 4 bases and J by 7 bases, and 19 bases separated the two germline ends. The chain's CDR3 is CAWTGAEIVSEAFF. As DNA, the CDR3 is TGTGCCTGGACTGGCGCGGAGATTGTTAGTGAAGCTTTCTTT.

Many counts were recorded for this clonotype. This chain joins TRBV28 and TRBJ2-2; 13 bases match TRBD2. With V trimmed by 11 bases and J by 7 bases, 10 bases remained unmatched. Per the germline V gene, CDR1 is MDHEN and CDR2 is SYDVKM. This CDR3 is 15 amino acids long. DNA of the CDR3: TGTGCCGGTAGGACTAGCGGGAGTTCGGTCGGGGAGCTGTTTTTT. Amino acids: CAGRTSGSSVGELFF.

This clonotype was observed once. V usage is TRBV10-3 and J usage is TRBJ2-6; TRBD2 aligns across 14 bases. The CDR3 is 17 residues long. Germline CDR1 reads ENHRY; CDR2 reads SYGVKD. With V trimmed by 2 bases and J by 3 bases, 0 bases remained unmatched. CDR3 region: CAISEGLAGGGANVLTF. The CDR3 region has the DNA TGTGCCATCAGTGAGGGACTAGCGGGAGGTGGGGCCAACGTCCTGACTTTC.

The sample holds a few counts of this clonotype. The chain combines TRBV27 with TRBJ2-7, with 9 bases that match TRBD1. This CDR3 region has 14 residues. V trimming: 1 base; J trimming: 6 bases; junction bases outside the gene matches: 4. CDR1 is MNHEY, CDR2 SMNVEV, per germline (reference sequence). CDR3 DNA sequence: TGTGCCAGCAGTTTATTAGGACAGGGGCGCGAGCAGTACTTC. Amino acid sequence: CASSLLGQGREQYF.

This clonotype was detected many times. The chain uses TRBV24-1 and TRBJ2-1; D is unclear. CDR1 KGHDR and CDR2 SFDVKD come from the germline V gene. Trimming left V 3 bases short and J 5 bases short, with 10 bases between. The CDR3 runs to 14 residues. In DNA, the CDR3 is TGTGCCACCAGTGATACCGGACCTAACAATGAGCAGTTCTTC. Amino acids: CATSDTGPNNEQFF.

This clonotype was picked up many times. The chain has TRBV5-1 and TRBJ2-5, with TRBD2 matching 13 bases. This CDR3 has 18 residues. The germline V gene has CDR1 SGHRS and CDR2 YFSETQ. V dropped 1 base and J dropped 1; count of bases not matched to a gene: 7. This chain's CDR3 is CASSLLFGLAGAQETQYF. The CDR3, as DNA: TGCGCCAGCAGCTTGTTATTCGGACTAGCGGGAGCCCAAGAGACCCAGTACTTC. Variable domain in full (rest from reference TRBV5-1 and TRBJ2-5): KAGVTQTPRYLIKTRGQQVTLSCSPISGHRSVSWYQQTPGQGLQFLFEYFSETQRNKGNFPGRFSGRQFSNSRSEMNVSTLELGDSALYLCASSLLFGLAGAQETQYFGPGTRLLVL.

This clonotype was picked up many times. The J gene is TRBJ1-2, the V gene TRBV5-5; 7 nucleotides align to TRBD1. V gave up 3 bases and J gave up 1 base; unmatched junction bases: 6. The CDR3 contains 15 residues. CDR1 and CDR2 (germline): SGHKS, YYEKEE (reference sequence). CDR3 loop: CASSYTGTDNYGYTF. The CDR3 DNA sequence: TGTGCCAGCAGCTACACAGGGACAGATAACTATGGCTACACCTTC.

There are many counts of this clonotype. The rearrangement uses TRBV20-1 and TRBJ1-1; D possibly corresponds to TRBD1 (6 bases). V dropped 0 bases and J dropped 11 bases, with 10 bases sitting between them. Germline V CDR1 and CDR2: DFQATT, SNEGSKA (reference sequence). The CDR3 has 11 amino acids. CDR3 region: CSARDSGEAFF. CDR3 sequence (DNA): TGCAGTGCTAGAGATTCAGGGGAGGCTTTCTTT.

This clonotype was observed many times. The V call is TRBV5-5, the J call TRBJ1-1, with D possibly being TRBD1 (6 bases). Deletions cut 3 bases from V and 11 bases from J, with 17 bases between. The CDR3 consists of 13 residues. CDR1 and CDR2 from the germline V gene are SGHKS and YYEKEE (reference sequence). CDR3 sequence (DNA): TGTGCCAGCAGCTATACAGGGCCAGAGGGTGCTTTCTTT. It encodes CASSYTGPEGAFF.

The J gene is TRBJ2-1, the V gene TRBV6-2 or TRBV6-3; D may match TRBD1 or TRBD2 (6 bases each). The length of the CDR3 is 16 residues. Trimming removed 2 bases at V and 9 bases at J, with 20 bases between. Looked up from germline, CDR1 is MNHEY and CDR2 is SVGEGT. CDR3: CASSYGLGGYIGEQFF. Here the CDR3 DNA reads TGTGCCAGCAGTTACGGGCTAGGGGGGTATATTGGTGAGCAGTTCTTC.

The chain's CDR3 is CASSVSSGGGETQYF. The CDR3 region has the DNA TGCGCCAGCAGCGTTTCTAGCGGAGGAGGGGAGACCCAGTACTTC. This sequence joins TRBV5-1 and TRBJ2-5; 7 positions match TRBD2. The V gene's germline CDR1 is SGHRS and CDR2 YFSETQ. V lost 4 bases to trimming and J lost 5 bases; unmatched junction nucleotides: 11. CDR3 length equals 15 residues. The full variable domain, with the rest looked up from reference TRBV5-1 and TRBJ2-5, is KAGVTQTPRYLIKTRGQQVTLSCSPISGHRSVSWYQQTPGQGLQFLFEYFSETQRNKGNFPGRFSGRQFSNSRSEMNVSTLELGDSALYLCASSVSSGGGETQYFGPGTRLLVL.

A few counts support this clonotype. The chain uses TRBV10-2 and TRBJ2-2, with TRBD1 matching 9 bases. Germline CDR1 reads WSHSY; CDR2 reads SAAADI. Trimming cost V 3 bases and J 6 bases; bases outside gene matches: 5. The CDR3 loop spans 15 amino acids. Here the CDR3 DNA reads TGCGCCAGCAGTGAAGGGACAGGGTTTTCCGGGGAGCTGTTTTTT. Translated: CASSEGTGFSGELFF.

This clonotype was detected a few times. CDR3 in amino acids: CASSQGSSSNQPQHF. CDR3 DNA sequence: TGCGCCAGCAGCCAAGGGTCGTCTAGCAATCAGCCCCAGCATTTT. The chain joins TRBV4-1 to TRBJ1-5; D unclear. Germline CDR1 is MGHRA and CDR2 is YSYEKL. The CDR3 contains 15 residues. V lost 1 base to trimming and J lost 0 bases, with 7 bases between them.

The V and J genes are TRBV5-1 and TRBJ2-2, with D possibly TRBD2 on 6 matching bases. The CDR3 is 14 amino acids. Trimming left V 3 bases short and J 5 bases short, with 11 bases between. The germline V gene encodes CDR1 SGHRS and CDR2 YFSETQ. The CDR3 nucleotides read TGCGCCAGCAGCTCAACTAGCATTACCGGGGAGCTGTTTTTT. The encoded protein is CASSSTSITGELFF.